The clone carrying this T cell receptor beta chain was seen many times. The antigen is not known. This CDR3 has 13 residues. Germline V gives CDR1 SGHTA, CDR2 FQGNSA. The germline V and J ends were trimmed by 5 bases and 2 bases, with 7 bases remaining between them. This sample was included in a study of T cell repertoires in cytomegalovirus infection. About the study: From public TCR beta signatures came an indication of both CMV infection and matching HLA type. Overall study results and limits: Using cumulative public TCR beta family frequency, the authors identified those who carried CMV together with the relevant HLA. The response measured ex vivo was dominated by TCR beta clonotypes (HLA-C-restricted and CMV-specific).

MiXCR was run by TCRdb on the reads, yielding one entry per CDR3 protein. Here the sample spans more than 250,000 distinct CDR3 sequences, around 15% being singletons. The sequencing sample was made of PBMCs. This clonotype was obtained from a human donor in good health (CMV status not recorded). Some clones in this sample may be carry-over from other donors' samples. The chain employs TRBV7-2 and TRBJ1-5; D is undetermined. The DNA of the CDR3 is TGTGCCAGCAGCGGCGGTGGCAATCAGCCCCAGCATTTT. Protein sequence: CASSGGGNQPQHF.